The 26 T cell receptor beta chains in this list originate from one sample, sequenced in a study of blood T cell repertoires in COVID-19. Assay used: immunoSEQ multiplex PCR; TCRdb lists only in-frame clones, some missing. The sample has about 260,000 clones, around 89% seen once. Sequencing used peripheral blood. These receptors came from a man between 60 and 70 years old who had recovered from COVID-19.

The chain carries TRBV5-4 and TRBJ1-4; 7 bases match TRBD1. Germline CDR1 reads SGHNT; CDR2 reads YYREEE (reference sequence). The CDR3 loop spans 16 amino acids. V lost 1 base, J lost 7 bases, and 10 bases stayed unmatched. CDR3 protein: CASSLQGGEKAEKLFF. CDR3 DNA sequence: TGTGCCAGCAGCTTGCAGGGGGGCGAGAAAGCTGAAAAACTGTTTTTT.

In nucleotides, the CDR3 is TGTGCCAGCAGTTCAACTAGCGCCTACGAGCAGTACTTC. Amino acid sequence: CASSSTSAYEQYF. V and J are TRBV6-5 and TRBJ2-7; 7 bases fit TRBD2. CDR1 is MNHEY and CDR2 is SVGAGI in the germline V gene. There are 13 residues in the CDR3. Trimming at V came to 4 bases and at J to 2 bases, leaving 2 bases not matched to a gene.

The rearrangement uses TRBV24-1 and TRBJ1-5; no clear D. CDR3 size: 14 residues. Germline V gives CDR1 KGHDR, CDR2 SFDVKD. V gave up 8 bases and J gave up 3 bases, with 13 bases separating them. The CDR3 is CATTFLVSNQPQHF. The DNA of the CDR3 is TGTGCCACCACTTTTCTCGTCTCCAATCAGCCCCAGCATTTT.

The chain links TRBV5-1 to TRBJ1-1; 8 bases map to TRBD1. J gave up 4 bases and V 2 bases, and 4 bases lay outside the gene matches. In germline, CDR1 is SGHRS, CDR2 YFSETQ. This CDR3 is 14 amino acids long. The CDR3 protein is CASSLTTGGTEAFF. As DNA, the CDR3 is TGCGCCAGCAGCTTAACTACAGGGGGCACTGAAGCTTTCTTT.

The table lists this clone with a few counts. The V gene is TRBV5-8, the J gene TRBJ2-3, with 11 bases that match TRBD2. In germline, CDR1 is SGHTS, CDR2 YDEGEE. V was pared by 4 bases and J by 1 base, with 2 bases of the junction left unmatched. CDR3 size: 15 residues. The DNA of the CDR3 is TGTGCCAGCAGCCCGGGACTAGCGGGCACAGATACGCAGTATTTT. Translated, it gives CASSPGLAGTDTQYF.

V usage is TRBV6-4 and J usage is TRBJ1-1, with TRBD1 as a possible D gene (5 bases). Deletions cut 6 bases from V and 11 bases from J, with 28 bases between. CDR3 length equals 16 residues. Germline V gene lookup returns CDR1 MRHNA and CDR2 SNTAGT. The CDR3 spells CASSGFEGGALMRAFF. The CDR3 DNA follows: TGTGCCAGCAGCGGGTTCGAGGGAGGGGCGCTGATGAGGGCTTTCTTT.

This clone appeared a few times. The chain combines TRBV28 with TRBJ2-2, with TRBD1 matching 11 bases. Germline CDR1 and CDR2: MDHEN and SYDVKM. J gave up 7 bases and V 4 bases, and 5 bases lay outside the gene matches. This CDR3 spans 15 amino acids. CDR3 region: CASSSPGQGGGELFF. The CDR3 nucleotides are TGTGCCAGCAGTTCCCCGGGACAGGGGGGCGGGGAGCTGTTTTTT.

V usage is TRBV5-1 and J usage is TRBJ1-2; D ambiguous. V was cut by 0 bases and J by 0 bases, with 6 bases left in between. Germline CDR1 SGHRS, CDR2 YFSETQ. This CDR3 has 14 amino acids. CDR3 in DNA: TGCGCCAGCAGCTTGGCAGTCACTAACTATGGCTACACCTTC. It specifies CASSLAVTNYGYTF.

The chain has TRBV6-5 and TRBJ2-7; 9 nucleotides match TRBD1. The CDR3 is 14 residues long. The trim removed 9 bases at V and 1 base at J, leaving 7 bases unmatched. Germline CDR1 and CDR2: MNHEY and SVGAGI. This chain's CDR3 is CASTPGTGSYEQYF. The CDR3 bases are TGTGCCAGTACGCCCGGGACAGGGTCCTACGAGCAGTACTTC.

The rearrangement uses TRBV6-2 or TRBV6-3 and TRBJ2-7; TRBD1 matches at 10 bases. Per the germline V gene, CDR1 is MNHEY and CDR2 is SVGEGT. This CDR3 contains 17 residues. The V gene end was trimmed by 2 bases and the J gene end by 2 bases; junction bases not matched to a gene: 9. The CDR3 sequence: CASSYPGQGTSPYEQYF. The CDR3 DNA follows: TGTGCCAGCAGTTACCCGGGACAGGGGACATCTCCCTACGAGCAGTACTTC.

This clone was counted a few times. This CDR3 is also generated by other DNA sequences in the sample. This sequence joins TRBV6-2 or TRBV6-3 and TRBJ2-7, with D possibly being TRBD1 (5 bases). Trimming removed 5 bases at V and 3 bases at J, with 8 bases between. Germline assignment: CDR1 MNHEY and CDR2 SVGEGT. This CDR3 spans 12 amino acids. In DNA form, the CDR3 reads TGTGCCAGCAGTACCCAGGGCTACGAGCAGTACTTC. Protein: CASSTQGYEQYF.

The J gene is TRBJ1-4, the V gene TRBV2; TRBD1 is a possible D gene (5 bases). The CDR3 loop spans 15 amino acids. V was pared by 4 bases and J by 0 bases, with 9 bases between. CDR1 and CDR2 from the germline V gene are SNHLY and FYNNEI. CDR3 in DNA: TGTGCCAGCAGTGCCCCAGGGTCAACTAATGAAAAACTGTTTTTT. It yields the protein CASSAPGSTNEKLFF.

This clone was observed once. The DNA for the CDR3 is TGTGCCAGCAGGTGGGGACTAGCGGGCGACAATGAGCAGTTCTTC. It is translated as CASRWGLAGDNEQFF. This chain joins TRBV2 and TRBJ2-1, with 12 bases aligning to TRBD2. CDR3 size: 15 residues. Germline loops: CDR1 SNHLY, CDR2 FYNNEI. The V segment lost 6 bases and the J segment 5 bases; nucleotides outside the gene matches: 5.

V and J are TRBV15 and TRBJ2-5; D might be TRBD1 (5 bases). Germline values: CDR1 LNHNV, CDR2 YYDKDF (reference sequence). Between the trimmed V and J ends, which lost 0 bases and 0 bases, there was a span of 8 bases. This CDR3 spans 15 amino acids. CDR3 loop: CATSRDGADQETQYF. The CDR3 coding sequence is TGTGCCACCAGCAGAGATGGGGCCGACCAAGAGACCCAGTACTTC. The whole variable domain, filled in from reference TRBV15 and TRBJ2-5, reads DAMVIQNPRYQVTQFGKPVTLSCSQTLNHNVMYWYQQKSSQAPKLLFHYYDKDFNNEADTPDNFQSRRPNTSFCFLDIRSPGLGDTAMYLCATSRDGADQETQYFGPGTRLLVL.

The V and J genes are TRBV18 and TRBJ1-1; TRBD1 might be the D (5 bases). This CDR3 contains 15 residues. Germline V gene lookup returns CDR1 KGHSH and CDR2 LQKENI. Between the trimmed V and J ends, which lost 1 base and 3 bases, there was a span of 12 bases. CDR3 bases: TGTGCCAGCTCACCACTCGATGGGGCGGACACTGAAGCTTTCTTT. The encoded protein is CASSPLDGADTEAFF.

The chain has TRBV2 and TRBJ2-5; maybe TRBD2 (6 bases). V lost 7 bases, J lost 0 bases, and 15 bases lay in between. This CDR3 is 15 amino acids long. CDR1 is SNHLY, CDR2 FYNNEI, per germline. The CDR3 protein is CASTVGGAHQETQYF. The DNA for the CDR3 is TGTGCCAGCACCGTGGGAGGAGCCCACCAAGAGACCCAGTACTTC.

This clone was counted once. This chain joins TRBV11-2 and TRBJ2-7; D gene ambiguous. Trimming took off 5 bases at V and 6 bases at J, with 8 bases between the two ends. There are 11 residues in the CDR3. Germline CDR1 reads SGHAT; CDR2 reads FQNNGV. The DNA of the CDR3 is TGTGCCAGCAGCGCCGGTATCGAGCAGTACTTC. This sequence encodes CASSAGIEQYF.

The rearrangement uses TRBV11-2 and TRBJ2-7; 9 bases agree with TRBD1. This CDR3 has 16 amino acids. From germline, CDR1 is SGHAT and CDR2 FQNNGV. Trimming cost V 1 base and J 2 bases; bases outside gene matches: 6. The CDR3 is CASSLGPGQGPYEQYF. CDR3 DNA: TGTGCCAGCAGCTTAGGGCCGGGACAGGGCCCCTACGAGCAGTACTTC. The full variable domain, completed using reference TRBV11-2 and TRBJ2-7, is EAGVAQSPRYKIIEKRQSVAFWCNPISGHATLYWYQQILGQGPKLLIQFQNNGVVDDSQLPKDRFSAERLKGVDSTLKIQPAKLEDSAVYLCASSLGPGQGPYEQYFGPGTRLTVT.

This chain joins TRBV18 and TRBJ2-5; 10 bases are shared with TRBD1. The CDR3 is made up of 14 amino acids. After removal of 4 bases from V and 4 bases from J, the junction contained 3 bases not matched to a gene. The germline V gene encodes CDR1 KGHSH and CDR2 LQKENI. The CDR3: CASSHGQGGETQYF. The DNA of the CDR3 is TGTGCCAGCTCACACGGACAGGGGGGAGAGACCCAGTACTTC.

The V call is TRBV7-3, the J call TRBJ2-7, with 8 bases that match TRBD1. V was clipped by 1 base and J by 4 bases; unmatched bases: 6. This CDR3 region has 15 residues. Germline assignment: CDR1 SGHTA and CDR2 FQGTGA. This chain's CDR3 is CASSLSSGGAYEQYF. The CDR3 nucleotides are TGTGCCAGCAGCTTAAGCTCAGGGGGCGCGTACGAGCAGTACTTC.

The chain links TRBV9 to TRBJ2-3; tentative D call: TRBD1 (6 bases). From germline, CDR1 is SGDLS and CDR2 YYNGEE. Between the trimmed V and J ends, which lost 3 bases and 7 bases, there was a span of 21 bases. This CDR3 is built from 16 residues. For the CDR3, the DNA is TGTGCCAGCAGCGCAGCCCCTTCCGGACAGCTATATACGCAGTATTTT. Its translation: CASSAAPSGQLYTQYF.

The chain has TRBV10-3 and TRBJ1-1; a weak D match, TRBD1 (5 bases). The CDR3 has 15 residues. V shed 6 bases and J shed 4 bases, with 18 bases lying between them. The germline V gene encodes CDR1 ENHRY and CDR2 SYGVKD. This CDR3 is CAIRAGKGQGTEAFF. The CDR3 DNA is TGTGCCATCAGGGCAGGGAAGGGTCAGGGCACTGAAGCTTTCTTT.

The chain links TRBV5-1 to TRBJ1-1; 9 bases are shared with TRBD1. V shed 5 bases and J 1 base; nucleotides not matched to a gene: 12. Germline CDR1 reads SGHRS; CDR2 reads YFSETQ. The CDR3 spans 17 residues. CDR3 amino acids: CASRSTGGASWNTEAFF. Here the CDR3 DNA reads TGCGCCAGCAGGTCTACAGGGGGCGCGTCTTGGAACACTGAAGCTTTCTTT.

The sample holds one count of this clone. The chain joins TRBV2 to TRBJ2-3; TRBD2 aligns across 8 bases. V shed 8 bases and J 1 base; nucleotides not matched to a gene: 11. The CDR3 is 16 amino acids. In germline, CDR1 is SNHLY, CDR2 FYNNEI. The CDR3 loop is CASGSYSGGRTDTQYF. The CDR3 nucleotides are TGTGCCAGCGGATCCTACAGCGGGGGCCGCACAGATACGCAGTATTTT.

This clone showed up just once. The rearrangement joins TRBV5-6 to TRBJ1-4; 7 nucleotides align to TRBD1. J was trimmed by 7 bases and V by 3 bases; bases with no gene match: 6. The CDR3 is 14 amino acids. From germline, CDR1 is SGHDT and CDR2 YYEEEE. CDR3 amino acids: CASSSRQGSEKLFF. CDR3 DNA: TGTGCCAGCAGCTCCCGACAGGGTAGTGAAAAACTGTTTTTT.

The V call is TRBV4-1, the J call TRBJ1-1, with 7 bases fitting TRBD1. Trimming took 2 bases from V and 1 from J; bases not matched to a gene: 4. Germline values: CDR1 MGHRA, CDR2 YSYEKL. The CDR3 runs 15 residues. As DNA, the CDR3 is TGCGCCAGCAGCCAAACCGGGACAGAGAACACTGAAGCTTTCTTT. This encodes CASSQTGTENTEAFF.